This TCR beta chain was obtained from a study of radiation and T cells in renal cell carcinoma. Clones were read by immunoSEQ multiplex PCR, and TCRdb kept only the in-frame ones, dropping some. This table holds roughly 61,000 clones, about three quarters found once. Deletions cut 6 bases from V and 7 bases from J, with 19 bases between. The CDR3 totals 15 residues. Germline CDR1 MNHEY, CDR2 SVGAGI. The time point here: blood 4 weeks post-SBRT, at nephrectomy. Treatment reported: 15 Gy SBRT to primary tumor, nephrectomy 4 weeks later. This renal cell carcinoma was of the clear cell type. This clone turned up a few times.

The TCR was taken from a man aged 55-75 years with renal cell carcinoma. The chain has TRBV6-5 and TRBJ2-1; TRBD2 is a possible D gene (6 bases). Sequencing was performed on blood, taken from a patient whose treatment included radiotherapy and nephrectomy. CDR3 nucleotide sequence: TGTGCCAGCAGGGAAAGGCGGGGCTGGGGGAATGAGCAGTTCTTC. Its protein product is CASRERRGWGNEQFF.